The table lists the clone carrying this T cell receptor (beta chain) with a few counts. J was trimmed by 2 bases and V by 4 bases; bases with no gene match: 3. This CDR3 is 15 amino acids long. Germline V gene sequence: CDR1 MNHEY, CDR2 SMNVEV (reference sequence). This sample stems from a study of shared clonotypes between healthy human individuals. Some clones are missing from TCRdb's copy, which holds only in-frame ones; the method was immunoSEQ multiplex PCR. The sample contains hundreds of thousands of clones, approximately 73% of which appear only once. Participating donors were healthy, HIV-negative adults free of recent acute infections or vaccinations.

This chain connects TRBV27 to TRBJ2-3, with 10 nucleotides matching TRBD1. The sequence was obtained from a woman in her thirties in good health. The sequenced material came from memory CD4+ T cells sorted from blood. Sample subset: CD45RA-negative fraction. The CDR3 region has the DNA TGTGCCAGCAGTTCGGGACAGGGGCACACAGATACGCAGTATTTT. Its protein is CASSSGQGHTDTQYF.